The rows below give T cell receptor beta chains drawn from one sample of a study of T-cell memory formation after mild COVID-19. TCRdb reanalysed the 5' RACE reads using MiXCR and keeps one entry per CDR3 protein. The sample records 470,000 or so distinct CDR3 sequences, roughly 20% being singletons. Sequenced material: PBMCs or a T cell subset sorted from them (not recorded which). The receptor source for this set is an adult woman who had mild COVID-19 (a few samples of this study predate the infection). Cell type and time point are not known. Both conserved end residues are part of each CDR3. The D gene is left open where the match is weak. A row's size may be missing; if present it is once, few, many or a size class.

j_call d_call v_call clone_size cdr3_length cdr3_aa cdr3_nt
TRBJ2-5 NA TRBV5-1 few 15 CASSLTPNIQETQYF TGCGCCAGCAGCTTGACACCGAACATCCAAGAGACCCAGTACTTC
TRBJ2-5 NA TRBV29-1 few 12 CSGLLPQETQYF TGCAGCGGCCTTCTTCCACAAGAGACCCAGTACTTC
TRBJ2-3 NA TRBV4-1 few 17 CASSQDEGIPGTDTQYF TGCGCCAGCAGCCAAGATGAGGGGATTCCCGGCACAGATACGCAGTATTTT
TRBJ2-7 NA TRBV5-1 NA 13 CASSFDSRYEQYF TGCGCCAGCAGCTTTGACAGCCGTTACGAGCAGTACTTC
TRBJ2-1 TRBD1 TRBV9 few 17 CASSTNRDSQLYNEQFF TGTGCCAGCAGCACCAACAGGGACAGCCAACTTTACAATGAGCAGTTCTTC
TRBJ2-3 TRBD2 TRBV20-1 NA 14 CSARAGVSTDTQYF TGCAGTGCTAGGGCGGGGGTTAGCACAGATACGCAGTATTTT
TRBJ2-1 TRBD1 TRBV7-9 few 13 CASSSDRRDEQFF TGTGCCAGCAGCTCGGACAGGCGCGATGAGCAGTTCTTC
TRBJ2-3 NA TRBV6-5 NA 12 CASLSTTDTQYF TGTGCCAGCCTCTCAACCACAGATACGCAGTATTTT
TRBJ2-6 NA TRBV27 NA 14 CASSSISGANVLTF TGTGCCAGCAGTTCGATCTCTGGGGCCAACGTCCTGACTTTC
TRBJ2-2 TRBD2 TRBV7-9 NA 16 CASSPQGTSGTGELFF TGTGCCAGCAGCCCACAGGGGACTAGCGGAACCGGGGAGCTGTTTTTT
TRBJ2-5 NA TRBV7-9 NA 13 CASSSDLRETQYF TGTGCCAGCAGCTCCGACTTGAGGGAGACCCAGTACTTC
TRBJ1-2 NA TRBV24-1 few 14 CATSDPRGDPGYTF TGTGCCACCAGTGATCCTCGAGGGGACCCTGGGTACACCTTC
TRBJ2-7 NA TRBV5-1 NA 13 CASSLRTAGEQYF TGCGCCAGCAGCTTAAGGACAGCGGGGGAGCAGTACTTC
TRBJ2-7 TRBD1 TRBV6-2/TRBV6-3 NA 13 CASRDSSTYEQYF TGTGCCAGCCGGGACAGCTCTACCTACGAGCAGTACTTC
TRBJ2-7 NA TRBV19 NA 15 CASSISGGIVYEQYF TGTGCCAGTAGTATAAGTGGGGGAATAGTCTACGAGCAGTACTTC
TRBJ2-2 NA TRBV4-2 NA 14 CASSAKVAGRELFF TGTGCCAGCAGCGCAAAGGTGGCCGGGCGGGAGCTGTTTTTT
TRBJ1-6 NA TRBV6-1 few 15 CASSAGVADNSPLHF TGTGCCAGCAGTGCGGGGGTAGCGGATAATTCACCCCTCCACTTT
TRBJ1-2 TRBD1 TRBV19 many 12 CASRTGNYGYTF TGTGCCAGTAGGACAGGGAACTATGGCTACACCTTC
TRBJ2-5 NA TRBV12-3/TRBV12-4 few 16 CASSLVGGPGGETQYF TGTGCCAGCAGTTTAGTCGGGGGGCCCGGCGGAGAGACCCAGTACTTC
TRBJ2-1 TRBD2 TRBV20-1 few 15 CSVRTSGRAFGEQFF TGCAGTGTTCGGACTAGCGGGAGGGCCTTCGGCGAGCAGTTCTTC
TRBJ2-1 TRBD2 TRBV5-1 medium-sized 18 CASSSGTSGRSSYNEQFF TGCGCCAGCAGCTCCGGGACTAGCGGGAGGAGCTCCTACAATGAGCAGTTCTTC
TRBJ2-3 NA TRBV7-9 few 15 CASSFDTRGTDTQYF TGTGCCAGCAGCTTTGACACCCGTGGCACAGATACGCAGTATTTT
TRBJ2-3 NA TRBV7-9 many 14 CASSLTDLTDTQYF TGTGCCAGCAGCTTGACGGATCTCACAGATACGCAGTATTTT
TRBJ2-6 NA TRBV7-9 NA 16 CASNLQGNSGANVLTF TGTGCCAGCAACTTACAGGGAAACTCTGGGGCCAACGTCCTGACTTTC
TRBJ2-2 NA TRBV20-1 once 14 CSALGREETGELFF TGCAGTGCCCTCGGCAGGGAGGAGACCGGGGAGCTGTTTTTT
TRBJ2-2 TRBD1 TRBV7-9 NA 16 CASRGQGGTNTGELFF TGTGCCAGCAGAGGACAGGGGGGGACGAACACCGGGGAGCTGTTTTTT
TRBJ2-2 TRBD2 TRBV5-1 few 14 CASNRLAGVGELFF TGCGCCAGCAACAGGCTAGCGGGAGTCGGGGAGCTGTTTTTT
TRBJ1-3 NA TRBV20-1 NA 14 CSARGSGSGNTIYF TGCAGTGCTAGAGGTTCAGGGTCTGGAAACACCATATATTTT
TRBJ2-3 TRBD2 TRBV20-1 many 16 CSAPKAGGTTTDTQYF TGCAGTGCCCCTAAAGCGGGGGGAACAACCACAGATACGCAGTATTTT
TRBJ1-6 TRBD1 TRBV4-1 NA 18 CASSQDTNRGTDNSPLHF TGCGCCAGCAGCCAAGATACAAACAGGGGTACGGATAATTCACCCCTCCACTTT
TRBJ2-7 NA TRBV5-1 many 14 CASSLAGFSYEQYF TGCGCCAGCAGCTTGGCCGGCTTCTCCTACGAGCAGTACTTC
TRBJ2-1 NA TRBV4-2 NA 14 CASSQWVEPYEQFF TGTGCCAGCAGCCAATGGGTCGAGCCTTACGAGCAGTTCTTC
TRBJ2-2 NA TRBV7-2 NA 15 CASSSMGAQTGELFF TGTGCCAGCAGCTCCATGGGGGCGCAAACCGGGGAGCTGTTTTTT